This TCR beta chain came from a study of beta chain features in type 1 diabetes. About the research overall: The samples had around 98 million sorted cells examined in all.

CD45RO/CCR7/CD25/CD127/CD95/CD27 staining was used to isolate CD4+ naive, central memory, regulatory and stem cell-like memory cells by sorting. The investigators reverse transcribed all of the isolated RNA, so they sequenced expressed TCRB transcripts. Libraries were prepared by immunoSEQ multiplex PCR; TCRdb keeps only in-frame clonotypes and omits some of them. The sample records more than 300,000 clones, roughly a tenth being singletons. Between the trimmed V and J ends, which lost 6 bases and 8 bases, there was a span of 16 bases. Germline values: CDR1 SNHLY, CDR2 FYNNEI. The CDR3 extends over 14 amino acids. Study findings and constraints: The study found moderately but significantly shorter TCRB CDR3s in all four CD4+ subsets of Type 1 diabetes patients. For patients, the naive, central memory and Treg TCRB repertoires appeared more alike than for healthy donors. Any HLA effect on TCRB rearrangement was left unresolved by small sub-analyses.

This clone was seen more than once but under ten times. Antigen unknown. The TCR sequence derives from a man aged 25 to 40 with type 1 diabetes. The chain combines TRBV2 with TRBJ1-4; the D gene is possibly TRBD1 (5 bases). The sample taken for sequencing was central memory CD4+ T cells from blood. CDR3 amino acids: CASSVRGPGEKLFF. The CDR3 DNA sequence: TGTGCCAGCAGCGTCCGGGGCCCGGGGGAAAAACTGTTTTTT.